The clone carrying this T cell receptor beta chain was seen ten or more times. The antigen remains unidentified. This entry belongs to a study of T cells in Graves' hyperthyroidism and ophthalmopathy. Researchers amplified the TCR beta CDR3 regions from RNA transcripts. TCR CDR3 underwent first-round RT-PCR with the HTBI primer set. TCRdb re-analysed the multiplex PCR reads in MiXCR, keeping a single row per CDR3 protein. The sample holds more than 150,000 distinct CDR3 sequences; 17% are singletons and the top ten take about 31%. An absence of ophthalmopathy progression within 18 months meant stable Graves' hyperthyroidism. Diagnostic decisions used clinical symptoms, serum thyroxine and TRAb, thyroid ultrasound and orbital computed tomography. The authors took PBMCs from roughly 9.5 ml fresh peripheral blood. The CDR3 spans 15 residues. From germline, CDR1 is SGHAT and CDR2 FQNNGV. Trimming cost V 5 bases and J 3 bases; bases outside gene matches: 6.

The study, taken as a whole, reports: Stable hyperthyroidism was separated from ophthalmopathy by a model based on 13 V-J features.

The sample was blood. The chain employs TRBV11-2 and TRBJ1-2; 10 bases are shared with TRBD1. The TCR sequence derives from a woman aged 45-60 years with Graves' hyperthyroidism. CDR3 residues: CASSPRQGADYGYTF. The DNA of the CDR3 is TGTGCCAGCAGCCCCCGACAGGGGGCCGACTATGGCTACACCTTC.